This passage covers 20 T cell receptor beta chains from one sample sequenced in a study of spatial heterogeneity in lung cancer. Time point: sample taken at primary tumor resection. No cell sorting; template was whole RNA from tumor, lung tissue or PBMC. TCRdb passed the 5' RACE reads through MiXCR, listing each CDR3 protein once. Counted here are around 75,000 distinct CDR3 sequences, about 14% occurring once; the ten biggest clones make up more than 7%. The material sequenced was PBMCs, taken at surgery. The source is a male donor with early-stage non-small cell lung cancer.

The chain links TRBV14 to TRBJ2-1, with D maybe TRBD2 (6 bases). The CDR3 extends over 15 amino acids. The V gene's germline CDR1 is SGHDN and CDR2 FVKESK. The V end lost 4 bases, the J end lost 8 bases, and 18 bases lay between the germline ends. The chain's CDR3 is CASSRLAIEGYEQFF. The CDR3 DNA is TGTGCCAGCAGCCGGCTAGCGATCGAGGGGTATGAGCAGTTCTTC.

Only a few counts were recorded for this clonotype. The CDR3 bases are TGCGCCAGCAGCCCCGGACTGTTCTATGGCTACACCTTC. Translation: CASSPGLFYGYTF. This chain connects TRBV5-1 to TRBJ1-2, with D unclear. CDR1 and CDR2 (germline): SGHRS, YFSETQ. CDR3 length: 13 amino acids. The ends were cut back, 4 bases at V and 4 bases at J, with 11 bases in the middle.

The J gene is TRBJ2-3, the V gene TRBV19; TRBD2 agrees at 10 bases. Trimming cost V 6 bases and J 1 base; bases outside gene matches: 10. The CDR3 runs 17 residues. Germline-derived CDR1 and CDR2 are LNHDA and SQIVND (reference sequence). The CDR3 nucleotides are TGTGCCAGTAGCTCCGGACTAGCGGTTAGCCGCACAGATACGCAGTATTTT. Its translation is CASSSGLAVSRTDTQYF. Filled out from reference TRBV19 and TRBJ2-3, the complete variable domain reads DGGITQSPKYLFRKEGQNVTLSCEQNLNHDAMYWYRQDPGQGLRLIYYSQIVNDFQKGDIAEGYSVSREKKESFPLTVTSAQKNPTAFYLCASSSGLAVSRTDTQYFGPGTRLTVL.

This clonotype was observed once. The junction departs from the called germline gene at one end, perhaps through a read error. The gene calls are TRBV12-3 or TRBV12-4 and TRBJ1-5, with 7 positions matching TRBD1. The CDR3 has 14 amino acids. The CDR3 sequence: CASSPGTENRPQHF. In nucleotides, the CDR3 is TGTGCCAGCAGCCCCGGGACAGAGAATCGGCCCCAGCATTTT.

The chain couples TRBV6-4 to TRBJ1-5; D is undetermined. Per germline, CDR1 MRHNA and CDR2 SNTAGT. There are 13 residues in the CDR3. Written as DNA, the CDR3 is TGTTCATCGTCAGAAGATAGCAATCAGCCCCAGCATTTT. Its protein is CSSSEDSNQPQHF.

This chain joins TRBV11-2 and TRBJ2-1; no definite D call. CDR3 length equals 15 residues. Germline CDR1 reads SGHAT; CDR2 reads FQNNGV. Trimming left V 2 bases short and J 0 bases short, with 8 bases between. CDR3 residues: CASSLLESSYNEQFF. The CDR3 region has the DNA TGTGCCAGCAGCTTACTAGAGAGCTCCTACAATGAGCAGTTCTTC.

This CDR3 is CASSIMGDSNQPQHF. DNA of the CDR3: TGTGCCAGTAGTATCATGGGGGATAGCAATCAGCCCCAGCATTTT. The chain joins TRBV19 to TRBJ1-5; possible D gene TRBD1, 5 bases. The CDR3 length is 15 residues. V dropped 3 bases and J dropped 0 bases, with 9 bases sitting between them. Germline assignment: CDR1 LNHDA and CDR2 SQIVND (reference sequence). The full variable domain, with the rest looked up from reference TRBV19 and TRBJ1-5, is DGGITQSPKYLFRKEGQNVTLSCEQNLNHDAMYWYRQDPGQGLRLIYYSQIVNDFQKGDIAEGYSVSREKKESFPLTVTSAQKNPTAFYLCASSIMGDSNQPQHFGDGTRLSIL.

This clonotype was counted once. The chain carries TRBV7-2 and TRBJ2-1; possibly TRBD2 for D (5 bases). Germline CDR1 is SGHTA and CDR2 is FQGNSA. This CDR3 has 14 residues. V dropped 6 bases and J dropped 4 bases, with 13 bases sitting between them. This chain's CDR3 is CASSFRTVYNEQFF. The CDR3 DNA follows: TGTGCCAGCAGTTTTAGGACTGTATACAATGAGCAGTTCTTC.

This clonotype was seen repeatedly, ten times or more. The chain links TRBV2 to TRBJ2-7; D ambiguous. Trimming cost V 2 bases and J 4 bases, with 6 bases left between them. Germline V CDR1 and CDR2: SNHLY, FYNNEI. The length of the CDR3 is 12 residues. CDR3 nucleotides: TGTGCCAGCAGTGAAACACATTACGAGCAGTACTTC. It specifies CASSETHYEQYF.

This clonotype has more than one count but fewer than ten. This rearrangement joins TRBV6-5 to TRBJ2-1; 11 bases map to TRBD2. From germline, CDR1 is MNHEY and CDR2 SVGAGI. CDR3 length: 15 residues. The ends lost 6 bases at V and 5 bases at J; junction bases unmatched: 6. Written as DNA, the CDR3 is TGTGCCAGCAGCTTAGCGGGAGGGATAGACAATGAGCAGTTCTTC. As protein: CASSLAGGIDNEQFF.

This clonotype was counted ten times or more. The J gene is TRBJ2-7, the V gene TRBV6-5; no clear D gene. The V and J ends lost 2 bases and 4 bases respectively, with 9 bases between them. The CDR3 length is 13 residues. Per the germline V gene, CDR1 is MNHEY and CDR2 is SVGAGI. CDR3 loop: CASSYNSLYEQYF. CDR3 coding DNA: TGTGCCAGCAGTTACAATTCTCTGTACGAGCAGTACTTC.

J is TRBJ2-3 and V is TRBV5-4; possibly TRBD1 for D (6 bases). The V gene's germline CDR1 is SGHNT and CDR2 YYREEE (reference sequence). V was cut by 2 bases and J by 4 bases, with 11 bases left in between. This CDR3 is 14 amino acids long. Here the CDR3 reads CASSLGQRADTQYF. For the CDR3, the DNA is TGTGCCAGCAGCTTAGGACAGAGAGCAGATACGCAGTATTTT.

The J gene is TRBJ2-5, the V gene TRBV6-5; 8 bases agree with TRBD1. J lost 4 bases, V lost 5 bases, and 3 bases had no gene match. The V gene's germline CDR1 is MNHEY and CDR2 SVGAGI. The CDR3 sequence is 13 residues long. In DNA, the CDR3 is TGTGCCAGCAGTACCAGGGGGCCAGAGACCCAGTACTTC. This encodes CASSTRGPETQYF.

This clonotype was recorded at least ten times. The chain recombines TRBV4-1 with TRBJ1-5; a weak D match, TRBD1 (5 bases). Trimming took 1 base from V and 2 from J, leaving 12 bases between them. CDR3 size: 16 residues. Germline loops: CDR1 MGHRA, CDR2 YSYEKL. CDR3 sequence: CASSQVGDAGNQPQHF. The CDR3 DNA reads as TGCGCCAGCAGCCAAGTTGGGGACGCGGGCAATCAGCCCCAGCATTTT.

This clonotype was found a few times. The V and J genes are TRBV7-9 and TRBJ1-2, with D possibly matching TRBD1 (6 bases). The V end was cut by 1 base, the J end by 2 bases, with 8 bases between. CDR3 size: 14 residues. The germline CDR1 and CDR2 sequences are SEHNR and FQNEAQ (reference sequence). The CDR3: CASSLETGNYGYTF. The CDR3 DNA reads TGTGCCAGCAGCTTAGAAACAGGGAACTATGGCTACACCTTC.

This clonotype was picked up many times. The gene calls are TRBV20-1 and TRBJ2-5; 7 nucleotides align to TRBD2. V was pared by 6 bases and J by 7 bases, with 5 bases of the junction left unmatched. Germline V gene lookup returns CDR1 DFQATT and CDR2 SNEGSKA (reference sequence). The CDR3 consists of 11 residues. The CDR3 region has the DNA TGCAGTGCGACGGGAGGAGGGACCCAGTACTTC. The encoded protein is CSATGGGTQYF.

This chain links TRBV6-5 with TRBJ2-2; D is possibly TRBD1 or TRBD2 (5 bases each). There are 15 residues in the CDR3. Trimming removed 8 bases at V and 0 bases at J, with 13 bases between. Germline CDR1 MNHEY, CDR2 SVGAGI. The CDR3 region is CASRRDASNTGELFF. As DNA, the CDR3 is TGTGCCAGCCGCCGGGACGCCTCGAACACCGGGGAGCTGTTTTTT.

This clonotype was counted ten times or more. This chain joins TRBV20-1 and TRBJ2-1, with 11 bases aligning to TRBD2. Germline trimming cut 4 bases from V and 3 bases from J; bases unmatched to any gene: 5. The CDR3 extends over 15 amino acids. CDR1 and CDR2 from the germline V gene are DFQATT and SNEGSKA (reference sequence). CDR3 sequence reads: CSAKILAGDYNEQFF. DNA of the CDR3: TGCAGTGCTAAAATACTAGCGGGAGACTACAATGAGCAGTTCTTC.

There are many counts of this clonotype. The rearrangement joins TRBV6-5 to TRBJ2-3; D unclear. From germline, CDR1 is MNHEY and CDR2 SVGAGI. V was pared by 3 bases and J by 8 bases, with 6 bases between. The CDR3 is 11 amino acids. In nucleotides, the CDR3 is TGTGCCAGCAGTTATTCGGGTACGCAGTATTTT. Residues: CASSYSGTQYF.

Ten or more counts support this clonotype. V and J are TRBV7-9 and TRBJ2-1, with D perhaps matching TRBD1 (6 bases). Germline V gene lookup returns CDR1 SEHNR and CDR2 FQNEAQ (reference sequence). The CDR3 extends over 20 amino acids. The V and J ends lost 5 bases and 1 base respectively, with 27 bases between them. The CDR3 region is CASSADRISTLVESYNEQFF. As DNA, the CDR3 is TGTGCCAGCAGCGCGGACAGAATCAGCACTCTGGTGGAGTCCTACAATGAGCAGTTCTTC.